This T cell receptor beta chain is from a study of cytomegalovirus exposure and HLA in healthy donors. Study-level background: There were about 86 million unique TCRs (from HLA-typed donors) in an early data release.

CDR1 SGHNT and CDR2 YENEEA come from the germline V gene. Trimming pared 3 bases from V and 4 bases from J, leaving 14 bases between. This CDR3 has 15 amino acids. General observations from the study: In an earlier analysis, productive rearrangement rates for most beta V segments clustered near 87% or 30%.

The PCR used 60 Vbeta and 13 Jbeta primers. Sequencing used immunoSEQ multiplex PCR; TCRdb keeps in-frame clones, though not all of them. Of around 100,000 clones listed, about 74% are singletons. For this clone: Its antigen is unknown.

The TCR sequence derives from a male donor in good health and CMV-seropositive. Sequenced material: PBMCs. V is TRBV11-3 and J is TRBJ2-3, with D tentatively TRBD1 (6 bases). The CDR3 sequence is CASSLETGKADTQYF. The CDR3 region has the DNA TGTGCCAGCAGCTTGGAGACAGGAAAGGCAGATACGCAGTATTTT.